The rows below give T cell receptor beta chains drawn from one sample of a study of spatial heterogeneity in lung cancer. TCRdb processed the 5' RACE reads anew with MiXCR; each CDR3 protein has one entry. The table includes tens of thousands of distinct CDR3 sequences, 6.5% to 8.5% detected once. The sequences come from PBMCs, collected at surgery. The source is a male donor with early-stage non-small cell lung cancer. The CDR3 runs from the conserved cysteine through the conserved F or W. The D gene is left open where the match is weak. Not all rows give a size; the values are once, few, many and, for expanded clones, a class.

clone_size: few
v_call: TRBV23-1
j_call: TRBJ2-7
d_call: TRBD1
cdr3_nt: TGCGCCAGCAGTCAACCGGACAGGGGGCGTTTATTCTTCTACGAGCAGTACTTC
cdr3_aa: CASSQPDRGRLFFYEQYF

clone_size: many
v_call: TRBV9
j_call: TRBJ2-3
d_call: TRBD2
cdr3_nt: TGTGCCAGCAGCACTAGCGGTAGCTACACAGATACGCAGTATTTT
cdr3_aa: CASSTSGSYTDTQYF

clone_size: many
v_call: TRBV7-2
j_call: TRBJ2-5
d_call: .
cdr3_nt: TGTGCCAGCGTCCGTAGCGTTCAAGAGACCCAGTACTTC
cdr3_aa: CASVRSVQETQYF

clone_size: .
v_call: TRBV7-9
j_call: TRBJ1-1
d_call: .
cdr3_nt: TGTGCCAGCAGCTTAGTGCAGGGGAACACTGAAGCTTTCTTT
cdr3_aa: CASSLVQGNTEAFF

clone_size: few
v_call: TRBV3-1
j_call: TRBJ2-5
d_call: .
cdr3_nt: TGTGCCAGCAGCCAAGATTACCCAGGCCAAGAGACCCAGTACTTC
cdr3_aa: CASSQDYPGQETQYF

clone_size: few
v_call: TRBV24-1
j_call: TRBJ2-1
d_call: TRBD1
cdr3_nt: TGTGCCACCAGTGCTGAGGGGGCCCCCTACAATGAGCAGTTCTTC
cdr3_aa: CATSAEGAPYNEQFF

clone_size: few
v_call: TRBV5-1
j_call: TRBJ2-1
d_call: .
cdr3_nt: TGCGCCAGCAGCTTGGCCACAGGGTATGAGCAGTTCTTC
cdr3_aa: CASSLATGYEQFF

clone_size: .
v_call: TRBV7-2
j_call: TRBJ1-6
d_call: .
cdr3_nt: TGTGCCAGCAGCCTTACCAATACAGGGAGGCCGCGGTCACCCCTCCACTTT
cdr3_aa: CASSLTNTGRPRSPLHF

clone_size: many
v_call: TRBV2
j_call: TRBJ2-7
d_call: .
cdr3_nt: TGTGCCAGCACCGAAGCCCATTTTAGAGAGCAGTACTTC
cdr3_aa: CASTEAHFREQYF

clone_size: many
v_call: TRBV4-2
j_call: TRBJ1-2
d_call: .
cdr3_nt: TGTGCCAGCAGCCAAGATTCGGCAGGGACCTCCAAAGGCTACACCTTC
cdr3_aa: CASSQDSAGTSKGYTF

clone_size: .
v_call: TRBV6-5
j_call: TRBJ1-1
d_call: TRBD1
cdr3_nt: TGTGCCAGCAGACCGACAGGGGTTCTAGATTCTGAAGCTTTCTTT
cdr3_aa: CASRPTGVLDSEAFF

clone_size: .
v_call: TRBV7-6
j_call: TRBJ2-1
d_call: .
cdr3_nt: TGTGCCAGCAGTTCGGACCGGAGCTCCTACAATGAGCAGTTCTTC
cdr3_aa: CASSSDRSSYNEQFF

clone_size: .
v_call: TRBV3-1
j_call: TRBJ2-2
d_call: .
cdr3_nt: TGTGCCAGCAGCCAAGATGGAGGGGTTCCCCCGGAAGGGGAGCTGTTTTTT
cdr3_aa: CASSQDGGVPPEGELFF

clone_size: many
v_call: TRBV6-2/TRBV6-3
j_call: TRBJ2-5
d_call: TRBD1
cdr3_nt: TGTGCCAGCAGTAAGGGACAGGGCCCTCAAGAGACCCAGTACTTC
cdr3_aa: CASSKGQGPQETQYF

clone_size: few
v_call: TRBV29-1
j_call: TRBJ2-5
d_call: TRBD2
cdr3_nt: TGCAGCGTTCCGGGACTAGCGGGAGAGACCCAGTACTTC
cdr3_aa: CSVPGLAGETQYF

clone_size: many
v_call: TRBV30
j_call: TRBJ2-7
d_call: .
cdr3_nt: TGTGCCTGGAGTCAGGGACTCCGATATGAGGAGTACTTC
cdr3_aa: CAWSQGLRYEEYF

clone_size: .
v_call: TRBV20-1
j_call: TRBJ2-7
d_call: .
cdr3_nt: TGCAGTGCTAGGGGCGACAGGGCGGGAACCTACGAGCAGTACTTC
cdr3_aa: CSARGDRAGTYEQYF